The T cell receptor (beta chain) under discussion was sequenced for a study of T cells in Graves' hyperthyroidism and ophthalmopathy. Germline-derived CDR1 and CDR2 are MNHEY and SVGEGT. The CDR3 contains 19 residues. The V segment lost 2 bases and the J segment 2 bases; nucleotides outside the gene matches: 14. About this clonotype: No antigen is known for it.

RNA transcripts yielded amplified TCR beta CDR3 regions. First-round RT-PCR targeting the TCR CDR3 was performed with the HTBI primer set. One entry per CDR3 protein, called by TCRdb with MiXCR from the multiplex PCR reads. The sample has roughly 500,000 distinct CDR3 sequences, around a quarter seen once. Findings and limits, study-wide: Blood samples included most of the expanded thyroid clonotypes exceeding 0.001.

The sequence came from a woman between 25 and 40 years old with Graves' ophthalmopathy. The sequencing input was blood. The V gene is TRBV6-2 or TRBV6-3, the J gene TRBJ1-5, with 8 bases aligning to TRBD1. The CDR3 coding sequence is TGTGCCAGCAGTTACGTGCCGGGCAGGGGGCTCCTTGGCAATCAGCCCCAGCATTTT. It codes for CASSYVPGRGLLGNQPQHF.